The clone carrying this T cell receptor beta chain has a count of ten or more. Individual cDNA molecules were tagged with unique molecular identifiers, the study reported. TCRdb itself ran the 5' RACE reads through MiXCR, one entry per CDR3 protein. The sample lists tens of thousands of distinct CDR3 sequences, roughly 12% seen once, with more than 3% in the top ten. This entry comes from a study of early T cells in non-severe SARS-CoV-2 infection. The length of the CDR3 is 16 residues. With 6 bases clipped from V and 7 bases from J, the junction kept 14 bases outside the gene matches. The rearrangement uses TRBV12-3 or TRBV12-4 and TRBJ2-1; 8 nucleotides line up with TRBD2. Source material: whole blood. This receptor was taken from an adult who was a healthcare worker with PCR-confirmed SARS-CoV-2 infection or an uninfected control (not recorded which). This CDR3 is CASSPGGLGARNEQFF. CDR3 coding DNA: TGTGCCAGCAGCCCTGGGGGACTAGGAGCCCGTAATGAGCAGTTCTTC.